This TCR beta chain was obtained from a study of blood T cell repertoires in COVID-19. On the study more broadly: Spain, Italy and the United States supplied samples that represented acute and convalescent COVID-19.

V shed 4 bases and J 3 bases; nucleotides not matched to a gene: 6. Per germline, CDR1 LGHNA and CDR2 YSLEER. The CDR3 runs 15 residues. Data came from immunoSEQ multiplex PCR; TCRdb stores just in-frame clones and leaves some out. The profile shows 150,000 to 170,000 clones, 65% to 85% of them singletons. The sequence was collected from a woman older than 75 with acute or convalescent COVID-19. The chain carries TRBV4-3 and TRBJ1-1; 9 bases line up with TRBD1. The sample consisted of peripheral blood. Here the CDR3 reads CASSPGTGRYTEAFF. The CDR3 nucleotides are TGCGCCAGCAGCCCGGGGACAGGGAGATACACTGAAGCTTTCTTT.